This is a list of T cell receptor beta chains from one sample in a study. TCRdb processed the RT-PCR reads anew with MiXCR; each CDR3 protein has one entry. The table has more than 600,000 distinct CDR3 sequences, over 12% seen once. Sequencing was done on a sample of memory CD4+ T cells from blood. Receptors were obtained from a female donor in good health, serving as a healthy control. Each CDR3 is given with its conserved first and last residue. A D gene is named only where the DNA matches it firmly. Clone sizes are given selectively: once, few, many, or a class where the clone is expanded.

j_call	d_call	clone_size	cdr3_length	v_call	cdr3_nt	cdr3_aa
TRBJ1-1	TRBD1	.	17	TRBV27	TGTGCCAGCAGCTACCTACGGGCGGGACAGGTGAACACTGAAGCTTTCTTT	CASSYLRAGQVNTEAFF
TRBJ2-7	TRBD1	many	13	TRBV29-1	TGCAGCGTAGGGACAGGCGGGCTCTACGAGCAGTACTTC	CSVGTGGLYEQYF
TRBJ2-1	TRBD1	.	14	TRBV20-1	TGCAGTGCTAGGGGGGACAGCCTCAGGGATGAGCAGTTCTTC	CSARGDSLRDEQFF
TRBJ1-1	.	few	15	TRBV5-6	TGTGCCAGCAGCTGGATGGTTTACATGAACACTGAAGCTTTCTTT	CASSWMVYMNTEAFF
TRBJ1-1	.	few	13	TRBV6-2/TRBV6-3	TGTGCCAGCGTTAGACGGTTGAACACTGAAGCTTTCTTT	CASVRRLNTEAFF
TRBJ2-7	TRBD1	.	15	TRBV5-6	TGTGCCAGCAGCTTGGAAGACAGGGGCATCTACGAGCAGTACTTC	CASSLEDRGIYEQYF
TRBJ2-1	TRBD2	.	17	TRBV5-1	TGCGCCAGCAGCCTAGGAGCGGGAGGGCCTGGCTACAATGAGCAGTTCTTC	CASSLGAGGPGYNEQFF
TRBJ1-4	.	few	14	TRBV5-4	TGTGCCAGCAGCACCACCAGGGAGCATGAAAAACTGTTTTTT	CASSTTREHEKLFF
TRBJ2-3	TRBD2	few	16	TRBV5-1	TGCGCCAGCAGCGTTGTGGACGGGAGGCAAGGAGATACGCAGTATTTT	CASSVVDGRQGDTQYF
TRBJ1-6	TRBD1	few	15	TRBV7-2	TGTGCCAGCAGCTTAGCTACAGGGGCCAATTCACCCCTCCACTTT	CASSLATGANSPLHF
TRBJ2-2	.	few	15	TRBV7-8	TGTGCCAGCAGCTTAAGGGGAACCTACACCGGGGAGCTGTTTTTT	CASSLRGTYTGELFF
TRBJ1-4	.	.	15	TRBV7-2	TGTGCCAGCAGCCCCAAGGACGGACTTAATGAAAAACTGTTTTTT	CASSPKDGLNEKLFF
TRBJ2-7	.	.	12	TRBV6-6	TGTGCCAGCAGTTACGTCGTTTGGGAGCAGTACTTC	CASSYVVWEQYF
TRBJ2-1	.	.	15	TRBV3-1	TGTGCCAGCAGCCCCCCGAAAGACTCCTACAATGAGCAGTTCTTC	CASSPPKDSYNEQFF
TRBJ1-4	.	.	16	TRBV7-3	TGTGCCAGCAGCTATGGGGGCGGGACAACTAATGAAAAACTGTTTTTT	CASSYGGGTTNEKLFF
TRBJ1-5	.	.	15	TRBV2	TGTGCCAGCAGTGCACAGCCTTATAGCAATCAGCCCCAGCATTTT	CASSAQPYSNQPQHF
TRBJ2-6	.	few	14	TRBV5-6	TGTGCCAGCGGGTTGGGGTCTGGGGCCAACGTCCTGACTTTC	CASGLGSGANVLTF
TRBJ2-1	TRBD2	few	14	TRBV12-3/TRBV12-4	TGTGCCAGCATCCCGGGACTAGCGGACAATGAGCAGTTCTTC	CASIPGLADNEQFF
TRBJ1-1	.	many	12	TRBV10-3	TGTGCCATCAAGGGCGGAAACACTGAAGCTTTCTTT	CAIKGGNTEAFF
TRBJ1-1	.	.	13	TRBV7-9	TGTGCCAGCAGCTTAGGGTCTTGGGCTGAAGCTTTCTTT	CASSLGSWAEAFF
TRBJ1-2	TRBD1	few	14	TRBV5-6	TGTGCCAGCAGTATCTCCCCAGGGGGCGTTGGCTACACCTTC	CASSISPGGVGYTF
TRBJ2-7	TRBD1	.	15	TRBV6-5	TGTGCCAGCAGTAGGGGACAGTCACTAATCTACGAGCAGTACTTC	CASSRGQSLIYEQYF
TRBJ2-1	.	many	12	TRBV10-3	TGTGCCATCAGGGACTATCACAATGAGCAGTTCTTC	CAIRDYHNEQFF